What follows are 17 T cell receptor beta chains derived from one specimen sequenced in a study of shared clonotypes between healthy human individuals. Some clones are missing from TCRdb's copy, which holds only in-frame ones; the method was immunoSEQ multiplex PCR. There are fewer than 3 million clones in the sample; around 92% occur only once, and around 0.4% lies in the top ten. Source material: naive CD4+ T cells from PBMCs. Subset denoted: CD45RA+ positively selected. Receptor source: a man aged 18 to 30 in good health. Some clones in this sample may be carry-over from other donors' samples.

The chain carries TRBV4-2 and TRBJ2-3; TRBD2 aligns across 10 bases. The CDR3 extends over 20 amino acids. The J segment lost 6 bases and the V segment lost 2 bases, leaving 20 bases of the junction unmatched. Germline loops: CDR1 LGHNA, CDR2 YNFKEQ. The CDR3 is CASSQPRRGASGSAGDTQYF. In DNA, the CDR3 is TGTGCCAGCAGCCAACCCCGACGGGGGGCTAGCGGGAGCGCAGGGGATACGCAGTATTTT.

Concerning this clone: The same CDR3 can be traced to other DNA sequences in this sample. The chain uses TRBV10-3 and TRBJ2-5; D gene ambiguous. The V gene lost 2 bases and the J gene lost 1 base, with 2 bases spanning the gap. CDR3 length: 12 amino acids. Germline V lookup: CDR1 ENHRY, CDR2 SYGVKD. CDR3 DNA sequence: TGTGCCATCAGTGAGGCCCAAGAGACCCAGTACTTC. It encodes CAISEAQETQYF.

A word on this clone: This sample also contains other DNA sequences that code for the same CDR3. The J gene is TRBJ1-5, the V gene TRBV19; D uncertain. The length of the CDR3 is 14 residues. Per the germline V gene, CDR1 is LNHDA and CDR2 is SQIVND (reference sequence). The V end lost 9 bases, the J end lost 2 bases, and 14 bases lay between the germline ends. The CDR3 nucleotides read TGTGCCAGCTCCATCGTTGCGGGCAATCAGCCCCAGCATTTT. Translation gives CASSIVAGNQPQHF.

The chain combines TRBV6-5 with TRBJ2-2, with unresolved D. CDR3 size: 15 residues. Germline CDR1 and CDR2: MNHEY and SVGAGI. Between the trimmed V and J ends, which lost 8 bases and 0 bases, there was a span of 13 bases. CDR3 bases: TGTGCCAGCGGTTTAAATTACGCGAACACCGGGGAGCTGTTTTTT. Translation gives CASGLNYANTGELFF.

About this clone: Other DNA sequences in this sample translate to the same CDR3. The chain recombines TRBV5-4 with TRBJ2-5; 7 positions match TRBD1. Losses at the gene ends were 2 bases for V and 5 bases for J; bases not matched to a gene: 3. The CDR3 extends over 13 amino acids. Germline V CDR1 and CDR2: SGHNT, YYREEE (reference sequence). CDR3 nucleotide sequence: TGTGCCAGCAGCTTCACAGGGGACGAGACCCAGTACTTC. This encodes CASSFTGDETQYF.

The rearrangement joins TRBV5-4 to TRBJ2-7; 9 bases agree with TRBD1. Germline loops: CDR1 SGHNT, CDR2 YYREEE (reference sequence). There are 14 residues in the CDR3. Trimming removed 4 bases from V and 1 base from J; junction bases left unmatched: 3. CDR3 residues: CASSTDRGSYEQYF. CDR3 DNA: TGTGCCAGCAGCACGGACAGGGGTTCCTACGAGCAGTACTTC. Full variable domain (remainder filled in from reference TRBV5-4 and TRBJ2-7): ETGVTQSPTHLIKTRGQQVTLRCSSQSGHNTVSWYQQALGQGPQFIFQYYREEENGRGNFPPRFSGLQFPNYSSELNVNALELDDSALYLCASSTDRGSYEQYFGPGTRLTVT.

V and J are TRBV4-1 and TRBJ2-7; TRBD2 is a possible D gene (7 bases). The length of the CDR3 is 15 residues. From germline, CDR1 is MGHRA and CDR2 YSYEKL. V lost 7 bases and J 5 bases, leaving 21 bases between the germline ends. For the CDR3, the DNA is TGCGCCAGCACCCGGAGGGGGGGAGGAGACGACGAGCAGTACTTC. Translating it yields CASTRRGGGDDEQYF.

The sample holds a few counts of this clone. Other DNA sequences from this sample encode an identical CDR3 as well. The chain links TRBV10-3 to TRBJ2-1, with TRBD2 matching over 9 bases. This CDR3 is built from 14 residues. Germline trimming cut 2 bases from V and 4 bases from J; bases unmatched to any gene: 0. Germline V gene lookup returns CDR1 ENHRY and CDR2 SYGVKD. The CDR3 DNA follows: TGTGCCATCAGTGAGACTAGCGGGTACAATGAGCAGTTCTTC. Its protein product is CAISETSGYNEQFF.

The V gene is TRBV28, the J gene TRBJ2-1, with TRBD2 identical over 11 bases. Germline lookup yields CDR1 MDHEN and CDR2 SYDVKM. The V segment lost 3 bases and the J segment 4 bases; nucleotides outside the gene matches: 2. The CDR3 is made up of 15 amino acids. CDR3 in amino acids: CASSFASGGYNEQFF. The CDR3 DNA reads as TGTGCCAGCAGTTTCGCTAGCGGGGGGTACAATGAGCAGTTCTTC.

The rearrangement joins TRBV5-6 to TRBJ2-7, with TRBD1 as a possible D gene (7 bases). Trimming pared 7 bases from V and 2 bases from J, leaving 13 bases between. This CDR3 is 13 amino acids long. CDR1 and CDR2 (germline): SGHDT, YYEEEE. Written as DNA, the CDR3 is TGTGCCAGCGGCACCAGGGGGGCCTACGAGCAGTACTTC. Translated: CASGTRGAYEQYF.

This chain joins TRBV2 and TRBJ2-5; TRBD1 matches 7 bases. V lost 8 bases to trimming and J lost 1 base; unmatched junction nucleotides: 4. Germline assignment: CDR1 SNHLY and CDR2 FYNNEI. The CDR3 consists of 13 residues. The CDR3 DNA reads as TGTGCCAGCGCTAACAGGGGCCAAGAGACCCAGTACTTC. This gives the protein CASANRGQETQYF.

This sequence joins TRBV7-9 and TRBJ1-4, with 7 bases aligning to TRBD1. Germline V gene sequence: CDR1 SEHNR, CDR2 FQNEAQ (reference sequence). V shed 5 bases and J 7 bases; nucleotides not matched to a gene: 10. The CDR3 has 15 amino acids. The CDR3 is CASSPRQGGVEKLFF. For the CDR3, the DNA is TGTGCCAGCAGCCCCAGACAGGGAGGGGTTGAAAAACTGTTTTTT.

The chain is built from TRBV5-1 and TRBJ1-5; TRBD1 might be the D (6 bases). The V end lost 4 bases, the J end lost 3 bases, and 14 bases lay between the germline ends. This CDR3 has 15 amino acids. CDR1 SGHRS and CDR2 YFSETQ come from the germline V gene. This chain's CDR3 is CASSPTGIDNQPQHF. Here the CDR3 DNA reads TGCGCCAGCAGCCCTACAGGGATAGACAATCAGCCCCAGCATTTT.

The V gene is TRBV28, the J gene TRBJ1-2; D ambiguous. The V end was cut by 5 bases, the J end by 1 base, with 14 bases between. The length of the CDR3 is 15 residues. Looked up from germline, CDR1 is MDHEN and CDR2 is SYDVKM. The DNA for the CDR3 is TGTGCCAGCAGTCCCATGAGAGGAATTAACTATGGCTACACCTTC. Protein product: CASSPMRGINYGYTF.

Comment on this clone: The sample carries other DNA sequences with the same CDR3. The chain employs TRBV4-2 and TRBJ2-5; D perhaps matches TRBD2 (6 bases). V gave up 0 bases and J gave up 5 bases, with 7 bases separating them. Per the germline V gene, CDR1 is LGHNA and CDR2 is YNFKEQ. The CDR3 is 13 amino acids. CDR3 sequence (DNA): TGTGCCAGCAGCCAAGATCGGGGGGAGACCCAGTACTTC. Translating gives CASSQDRGETQYF.

This chain links TRBV4-2 with TRBJ2-2; TRBD1 or TRBD2 may be the D gene (5 bases each). This CDR3 is 15 amino acids long. Per the germline V gene, CDR1 is LGHNA and CDR2 is YNFKEQ. With 0 bases removed from V and 4 bases from J, the gap between germline ends came to 9 bases. The CDR3 region has the DNA TGTGCCAGCAGCCAAGAATTGGGGGTCACCGGGGAGCTGTTTTTT. The encoded protein is CASSQELGVTGELFF.

This clone occurred a few times. The chain combines TRBV7-3 with TRBJ1-1; D might be TRBD1 (5 bases). The CDR3 totals 14 residues. The germline CDR1 and CDR2 sequences are SGHTA and FQGTGA. V was clipped by 3 bases and J by 5 bases, with 13 bases between them. CDR3 in amino acids: CASSFGGAMTEAFF. The CDR3 region has the DNA TGTGCCAGCAGCTTTGGCGGGGCGATGACTGAAGCTTTCTTT.